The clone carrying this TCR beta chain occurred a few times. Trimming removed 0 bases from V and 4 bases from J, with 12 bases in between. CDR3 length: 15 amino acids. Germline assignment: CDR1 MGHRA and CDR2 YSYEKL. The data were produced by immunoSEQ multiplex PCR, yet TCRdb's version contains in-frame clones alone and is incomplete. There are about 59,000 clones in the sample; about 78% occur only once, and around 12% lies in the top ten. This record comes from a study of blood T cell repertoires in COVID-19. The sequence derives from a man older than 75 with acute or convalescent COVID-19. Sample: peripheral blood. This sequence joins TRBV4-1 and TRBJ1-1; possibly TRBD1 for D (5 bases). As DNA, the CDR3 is TGCGCCAGCAGCCAAGATAGCCAGGGTGGCACTGAAGCTTTCTTT. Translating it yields CASSQDSQGGTEAFF.